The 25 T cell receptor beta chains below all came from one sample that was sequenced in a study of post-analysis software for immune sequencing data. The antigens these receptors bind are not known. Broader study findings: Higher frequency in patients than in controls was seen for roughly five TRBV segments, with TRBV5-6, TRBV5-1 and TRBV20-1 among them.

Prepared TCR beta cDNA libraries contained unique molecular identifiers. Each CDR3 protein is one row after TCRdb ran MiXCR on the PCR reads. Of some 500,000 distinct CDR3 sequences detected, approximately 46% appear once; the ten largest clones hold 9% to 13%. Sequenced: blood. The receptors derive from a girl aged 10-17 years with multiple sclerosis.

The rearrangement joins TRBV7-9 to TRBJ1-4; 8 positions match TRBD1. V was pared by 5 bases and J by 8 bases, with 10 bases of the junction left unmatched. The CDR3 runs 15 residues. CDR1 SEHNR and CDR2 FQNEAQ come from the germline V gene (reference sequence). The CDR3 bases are TGTGCCAGCAGCCCCCCCGGACAGGGATTCGAAAAACTGTTTTTT. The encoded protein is CASSPPGQGFEKLFF.

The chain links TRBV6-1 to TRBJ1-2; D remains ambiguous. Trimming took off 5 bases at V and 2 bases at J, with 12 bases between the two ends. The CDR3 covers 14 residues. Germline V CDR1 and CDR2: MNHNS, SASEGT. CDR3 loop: CASSLKLVNYGYTF. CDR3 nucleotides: TGTGCCAGCAGTTTAAAACTAGTCAACTATGGCTACACCTTC.

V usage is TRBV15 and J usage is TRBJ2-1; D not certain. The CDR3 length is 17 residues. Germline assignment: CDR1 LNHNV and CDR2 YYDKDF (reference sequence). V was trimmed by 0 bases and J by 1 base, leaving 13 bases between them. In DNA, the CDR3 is TGTGCCACCAGCAGAGATACCTTAACCTCTTCCTACAATGAGCAGTTCTTC. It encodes CATSRDTLTSSYNEQFF.

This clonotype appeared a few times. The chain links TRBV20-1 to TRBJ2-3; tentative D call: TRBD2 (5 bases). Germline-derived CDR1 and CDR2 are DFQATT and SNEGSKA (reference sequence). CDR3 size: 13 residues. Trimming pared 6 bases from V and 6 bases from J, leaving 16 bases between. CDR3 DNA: TGCAGTGCCCAGCGGCGTCCGACCGATACGCAGTATTTT. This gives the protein CSAQRRPTDTQYF.

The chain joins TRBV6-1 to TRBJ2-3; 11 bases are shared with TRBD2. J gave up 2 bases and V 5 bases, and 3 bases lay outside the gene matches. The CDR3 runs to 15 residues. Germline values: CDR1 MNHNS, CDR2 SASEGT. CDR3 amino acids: CASSLLAGDTDTQYF. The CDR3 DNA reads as TGTGCCAGCAGTTTACTAGCGGGAGACACAGATACGCAGTATTTT.

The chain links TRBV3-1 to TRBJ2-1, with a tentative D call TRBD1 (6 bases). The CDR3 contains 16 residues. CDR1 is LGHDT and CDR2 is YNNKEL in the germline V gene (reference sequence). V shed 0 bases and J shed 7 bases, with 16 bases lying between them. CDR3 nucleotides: TGTGCCAGCAGCCAAGAGTGGGGAACGAGGGGGAATGAGCAGTTCTTC. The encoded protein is CASSQEWGTRGNEQFF.

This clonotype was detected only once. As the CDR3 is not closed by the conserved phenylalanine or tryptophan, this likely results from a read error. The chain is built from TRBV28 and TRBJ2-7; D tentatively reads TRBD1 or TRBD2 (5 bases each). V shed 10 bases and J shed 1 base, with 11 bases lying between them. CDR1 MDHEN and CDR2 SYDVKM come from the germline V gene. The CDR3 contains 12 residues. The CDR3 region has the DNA TGTGCCATCGGGACGTTATCCTACGAGCAGTACTTG. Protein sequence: CAIGTLSYEQYL.

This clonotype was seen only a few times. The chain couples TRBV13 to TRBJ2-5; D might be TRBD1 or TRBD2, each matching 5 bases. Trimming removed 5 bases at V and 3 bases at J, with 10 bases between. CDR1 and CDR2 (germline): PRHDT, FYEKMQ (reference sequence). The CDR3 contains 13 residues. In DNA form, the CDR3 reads TGTGCCAGCAGCCCGCAGGGAGAAGAGACCCAGTACTTC. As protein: CASSPQGEETQYF.

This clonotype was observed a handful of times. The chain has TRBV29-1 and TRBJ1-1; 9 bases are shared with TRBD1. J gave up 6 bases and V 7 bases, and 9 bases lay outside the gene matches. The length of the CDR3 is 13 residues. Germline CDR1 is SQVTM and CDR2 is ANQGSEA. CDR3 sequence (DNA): TGCAGCGCCAAGCAACAGGGGGCGGCTGAAGCTTTCTTT. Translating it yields CSAKQQGAAEAFF. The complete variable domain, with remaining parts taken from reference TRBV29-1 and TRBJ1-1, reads SAVISQKPSRDICQRGTSLTIQCQVDSQVTMMFWYRQQPGQSLTLIATANQGSEATYESGFVIDKFPISRPNLTFSTLTVSNMSPEDSSIYLCSAKQQGAAEAFFGQGTRLTVV.

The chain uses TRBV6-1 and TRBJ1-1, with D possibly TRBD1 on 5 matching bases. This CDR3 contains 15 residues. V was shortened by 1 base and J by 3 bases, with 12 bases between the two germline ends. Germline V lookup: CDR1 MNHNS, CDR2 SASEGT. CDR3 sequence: CASSEGHAGDTEAFF. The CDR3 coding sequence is TGTGCCAGCAGTGAAGGCCATGCGGGGGACACTGAAGCTTTCTTT.

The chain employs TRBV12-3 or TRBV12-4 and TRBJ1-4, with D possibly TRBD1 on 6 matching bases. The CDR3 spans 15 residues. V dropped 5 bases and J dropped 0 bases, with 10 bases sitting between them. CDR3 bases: TGTGCCAGCAGTGGACAGTTTTCAACTAATGAAAAACTGTTTTTT. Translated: CASSGQFSTNEKLFF.

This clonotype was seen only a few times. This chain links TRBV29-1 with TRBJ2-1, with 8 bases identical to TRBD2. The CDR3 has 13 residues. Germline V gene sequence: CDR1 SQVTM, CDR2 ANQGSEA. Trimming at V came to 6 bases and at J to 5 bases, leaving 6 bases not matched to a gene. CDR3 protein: CSVLGGLDNEQFF. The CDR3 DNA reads TGCAGCGTCCTCGGGGGACTAGACAATGAGCAGTTCTTC.

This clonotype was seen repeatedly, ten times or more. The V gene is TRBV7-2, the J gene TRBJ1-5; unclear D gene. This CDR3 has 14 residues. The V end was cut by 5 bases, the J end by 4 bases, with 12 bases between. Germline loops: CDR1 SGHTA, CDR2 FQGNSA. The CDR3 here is CASSPFPGNQPQHF. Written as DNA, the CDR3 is TGTGCCAGCAGCCCCTTCCCGGGTAATCAGCCCCAGCATTTT.

The CDR3 DNA follows: TGTGCCAGCAGTTTGCTAAGCCGTCGCACAGATACGCAGTATTTT. This gives the protein CASSLLSRRTDTQYF. The chain recombines TRBV12-3 or TRBV12-4 with TRBJ2-3, with no clear D. This CDR3 comprises 15 residues. The ends were cut back, 3 bases at V and 1 base at J, with 11 bases in the middle.

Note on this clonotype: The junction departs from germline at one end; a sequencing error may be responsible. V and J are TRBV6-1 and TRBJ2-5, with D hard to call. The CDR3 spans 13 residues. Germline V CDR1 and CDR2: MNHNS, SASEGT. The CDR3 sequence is CASSEESWGTQYF. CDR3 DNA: TGTGCCAGCAGCGAAGAAAGCTGGGGGACCCAGTACTTC.

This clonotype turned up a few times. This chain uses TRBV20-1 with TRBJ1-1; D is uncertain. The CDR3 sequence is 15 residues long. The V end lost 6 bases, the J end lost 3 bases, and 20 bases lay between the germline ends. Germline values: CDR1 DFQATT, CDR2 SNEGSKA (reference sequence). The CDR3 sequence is CSAPPGGFRDTEAFF. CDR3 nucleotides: TGCAGTGCCCCTCCGGGAGGATTTAGGGACACTGAAGCTTTCTTT.

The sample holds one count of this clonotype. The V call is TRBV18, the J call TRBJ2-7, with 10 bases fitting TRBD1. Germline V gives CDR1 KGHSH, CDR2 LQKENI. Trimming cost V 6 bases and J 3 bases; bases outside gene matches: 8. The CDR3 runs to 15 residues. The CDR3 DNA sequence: TGTGCCAGCTCTCCGACAGGGGGCGACTTCTACGAGCAGTACTTC. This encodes CASSPTGGDFYEQYF.

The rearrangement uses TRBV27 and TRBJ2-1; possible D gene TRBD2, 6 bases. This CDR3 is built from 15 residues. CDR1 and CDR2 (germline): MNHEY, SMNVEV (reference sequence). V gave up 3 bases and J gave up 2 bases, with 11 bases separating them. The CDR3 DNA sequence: TGTGCCAGCAGTTTTGGGACTCGGCCCTACAATGAGCAGTTCTTC. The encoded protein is CASSFGTRPYNEQFF.

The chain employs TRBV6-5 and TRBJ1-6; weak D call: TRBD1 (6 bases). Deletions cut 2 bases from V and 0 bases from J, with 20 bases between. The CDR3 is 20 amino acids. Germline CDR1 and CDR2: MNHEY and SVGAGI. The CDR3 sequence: CASSYPYSTGPSSYNSPLHF. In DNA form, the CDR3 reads TGTGCCAGCAGTTACCCCTATTCTACAGGGCCTAGCTCCTATAATTCACCCCTCCACTTT.

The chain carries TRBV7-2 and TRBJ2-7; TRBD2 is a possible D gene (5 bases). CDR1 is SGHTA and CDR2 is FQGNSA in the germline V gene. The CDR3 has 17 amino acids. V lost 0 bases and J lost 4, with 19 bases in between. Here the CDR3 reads CASSLAEGRWKRYEQYF. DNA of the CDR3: TGTGCCAGCAGCTTAGCCGAGGGTAGGTGGAAGCGATACGAGCAGTACTTC. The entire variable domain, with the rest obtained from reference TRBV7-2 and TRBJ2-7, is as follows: GAGVSQSPSNKVTEKGKDVELRCDPISGHTALYWYRQSLGQGLEFLIYFQGNSAPDKSGLPSDRFSAERTGGSVSTLTIQRTQQEDSAVYLCASSLAEGRWKRYEQYFGPGTRLTVT.

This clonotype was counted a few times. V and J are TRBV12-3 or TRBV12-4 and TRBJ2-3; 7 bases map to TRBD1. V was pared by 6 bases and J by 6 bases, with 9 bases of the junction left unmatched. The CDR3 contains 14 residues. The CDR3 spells CASRPTGKKDTQYF. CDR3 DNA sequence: TGTGCCAGCAGACCGACAGGGAAGAAGGATACGCAGTATTTT.

CDR3 residues: CASSLGPNQETQYF. The CDR3 DNA follows: TGCGCCAGCAGCTTGGGGCCGAACCAAGAGACCCAGTACTTC. The chain recombines TRBV5-1 with TRBJ2-5; D gene ambiguous. V lost 0 bases, J lost 0 bases, and 6 bases lay in between. The CDR3 extends over 14 amino acids. Germline-derived CDR1 and CDR2 are SGHRS and YFSETQ.

CDR3: CASSHRDRSYEQYF. The CDR3 DNA reads as TGTGCCAGCAGCCACAGGGATCGCTCCTACGAGCAGTACTTC. The J gene is TRBJ2-7, the V gene TRBV5-5, with D possibly matching TRBD1 (6 bases). This CDR3 is built from 14 residues. Germline V gene lookup returns CDR1 SGHKS and CDR2 YYEKEE (reference sequence). Trimming removed 4 bases at V and 0 bases at J, with 11 bases between. Filled out from reference TRBV5-5 and TRBJ2-7, the complete variable domain reads DAGVTQSPTHLIKTRGQQVTLRCSPISGHKSVSWYQQVLGQGPQFIFQYYEKEERGRGNFPDRFSARQFPNYSSELNVNALLLGDSALYLCASSHRDRSYEQYFGPGTRLTVT.

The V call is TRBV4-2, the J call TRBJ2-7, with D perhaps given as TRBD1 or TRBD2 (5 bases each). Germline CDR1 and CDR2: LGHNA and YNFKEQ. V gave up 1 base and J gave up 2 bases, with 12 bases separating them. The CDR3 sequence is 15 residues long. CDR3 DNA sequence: TGTGCCAGCAGCCAAGGGGGGACGGGGACCTACGAGCAGTACTTC. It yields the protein CASSQGGTGTYEQYF.

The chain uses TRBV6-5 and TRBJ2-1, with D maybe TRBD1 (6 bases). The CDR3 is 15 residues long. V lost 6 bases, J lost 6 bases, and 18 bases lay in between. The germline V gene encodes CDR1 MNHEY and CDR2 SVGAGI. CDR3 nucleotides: TGTGCCAGCAGACCTACCAGGGGTATTTTCAATGAGCAGTTCTTC. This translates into CASRPTRGIFNEQFF.